The rows below give T cell receptor beta chains drawn from one sample of a study of CD8 T cells in Susac syndrome. TCRdb itself ran the immunoSEQ multiplex PCR reads through MiXCR, one entry per CDR3 protein. The table lists some 150,000 distinct CDR3 sequences, roughly 96% of them singletons, with about 0.17% in the top ten. The specimen was CD4+ T cells from PBMCs. The receptors were sampled from a human donor with Susac syndrome. Each CDR3 is given with its conserved first and last residue. A D gene is named only where the DNA matches it firmly. Some rows have no size entry. The others give once, few or many, or a class for an expanded clone.

J: TRBJ1-1
length: 15
V: TRBV20-1
size: .
D: TRBD1
CDR3: CSARDPQGADTEAFF
DNA: TGCAGTGCTAGGGACCCACAGGGGGCCGACACTGAAGCTTTCTTT

J: TRBJ1-2
length: 13
V: TRBV6-6
size: once
D: TRBD1
CDR3: CASSPLTGDGYTF
DNA: TGTGCCAGCAGTCCCTTGACAGGGGATGGCTACACCTTC

J: TRBJ2-5
length: 16
V: TRBV6-1
size: .
D: TRBD2
CDR3: CASTNGRERGEETQYF
DNA: TGTGCCAGCACCAACGGCAGGGAGCGGGGCGAAGAGACCCAGTACTTC

J: TRBJ1-2
length: 13
V: TRBV5-4
size: many
D: .
CDR3: CASSLDRNYGYTF
DNA: TGTGCCAGCAGCTTAGACAGGAACTATGGCTACACCTTC

J: TRBJ1-2
length: 13
V: TRBV29-1
size: once
D: .
CDR3: CSGDRLANYGYTF
DNA: TGCAGCGGAGACAGATTAGCTAACTATGGCTACACCTTC

J: TRBJ1-2
length: 11
V: TRBV19
size: .
D: .
CDR3: CASSINYGYTF
DNA: TGTGCCAGTAGTATTAACTATGGCTACACCTTC

J: TRBJ1-2
length: 14
V: TRBV10-2
size: .
D: TRBD1
CDR3: CASSEWDRAQGYTF
DNA: TGCGCCAGCAGTGAATGGGACAGGGCGCAGGGCTACACCTTC

J: TRBJ1-5
length: 13
V: TRBV29-1
size: .
D: .
CDR3: CSVGGISNQPQHF
DNA: TGCAGCGTTGGGGGGATTAGCAATCAGCCCCAGCATTTT

J: TRBJ2-2
length: 17
V: TRBV5-4
size: once
D: TRBD2
CDR3: CASSPLAGGFNTGELFF
DNA: TGTGCCAGCAGCCCTCTAGCGGGGGGCTTTAACACCGGGGAGCTGTTTTTT

J: TRBJ1-2
length: 15
V: TRBV20-1
size: .
D: .
CDR3: CSARDPANANYGYTF
DNA: TGCAGTGCTAGAGATCCCGCGAACGCCAACTATGGCTACACCTTC

J: TRBJ2-7
length: 14
V: TRBV7-9
size: .
D: .
CDR3: CASSSHPVFYEQYF
DNA: TGTGCCAGCAGCTCCCACCCCGTCTTCTACGAGCAGTACTTC

J: TRBJ2-3
length: 17
V: TRBV4-1
size: .
D: .
CDR3: CASSQLQGPTPTDTQYF
DNA: TGCGCCAGCAGCCAACTCCAGGGCCCCACCCCCACAGATACGCAGTATTTT

J: TRBJ2-3
length: 15
V: TRBV15
size: once
D: .
CDR3: CATSRDRLSTDTQYF
DNA: TGTGCCACCAGCAGAGATCGCCTGTCGACAGATACGCAGTATTTT

J: TRBJ2-4
length: 14
V: TRBV2
size: .
D: .
CDR3: CASSEGRAKNIQYF
DNA: TGTGCCAGCAGTGAGGGTAGAGCCAAAAACATTCAGTACTTC

J: TRBJ2-5
length: 15
V: TRBV27
size: .
D: TRBD1
CDR3: CASSLSPSGGETQYF
DNA: TGTGCCAGCAGTTTATCTCCGTCAGGGGGCGAGACCCAGTACTTC

J: TRBJ2-2
length: 15
V: TRBV3-1
size: .
D: .
CDR3: CASSRAGTDTGELFF
DNA: TGTGCCAGCAGCCGAGCGGGGACAGATACCGGGGAGCTGTTTTTT

J: TRBJ1-5
length: 17
V: TRBV27
size: .
D: .
CDR3: CASSPMSWAVGNQPQHF
DNA: TGTGCCAGCAGCCCCATGTCGTGGGCGGTGGGGAATCAGCCCCAGCATTTT

J: TRBJ1-2
length: 13
V: TRBV20-1
size: .
D: TRBD1
CDR3: CSARGQGKIGYTF
DNA: TGCAGTGCTAGAGGACAGGGGAAGATTGGCTACACCTTC

J: TRBJ2-7
length: 13
V: TRBV3-1
size: few
D: .
CDR3: CASSQDLAREQYF
DNA: TGTGCCAGCAGCCAAGATCTGGCGAGGGAGCAGTACTTC

J: TRBJ1-1
length: 12
V: TRBV29-1
size: .
D: .
CDR3: CSVKTWDTEAFF
DNA: TGCAGCGTCAAGACCTGGGACACTGAAGCTTTCTTT

J: TRBJ1-2
length: 11
V: TRBV12-3/TRBV12-4
size: .
D: .
CDR3: CASSPGWGYTF
DNA: TGTGCCAGCAGCCCAGGTTGGGGCTACACCTTC

J: TRBJ2-3
length: 14
V: TRBV20-1
size: .
D: .
CDR3: CSAISDFGTDTQYF
DNA: TGCAGTGCTATCTCGGACTTCGGTACAGATACGCAGTATTTT

J: TRBJ2-4
length: 15
V: TRBV7-9
size: once
D: .
CDR3: CASSNIQGFKNIQYF
DNA: TGTGCCAGCAGTAACATACAGGGATTCAAAAACATTCAGTACTTC

J: TRBJ1-3
length: 11
V: TRBV29-1
size: .
D: .
CDR3: CSAALGATIYF
DNA: TGCAGCGCCGCTCTGGGGGCAACCATATATTTT

J: TRBJ2-5
length: 15
V: TRBV20-1
size: .
D: TRBD2
CDR3: CSASVAGVREETQYF
DNA: TGCAGTGCTAGCGTGGCGGGGGTGAGAGAGGAGACCCAGTACTTC

J: TRBJ1-1
length: 14
V: TRBV29-1
size: .
D: .
CDR3: CSVEAGLPNTEAFF
DNA: TGCAGCGTTGAGGCGGGACTGCCGAACACTGAAGCTTTCTTT

J: TRBJ2-5
length: 14
V: TRBV12-3/TRBV12-4
size: .
D: TRBD1
CDR3: CASSRQGSAETQYF
DNA: TGTGCCAGCAGCCGACAGGGGTCGGCAGAGACCCAGTACTTC

J: TRBJ2-1
length: 14
V: TRBV12-3/TRBV12-4
size: .
D: .
CDR3: CASSTKEGLNEQFF
DNA: TGTGCCAGCAGTACCAAGGAAGGGCTCAATGAGCAGTTCTTC

J: TRBJ1-6
length: 15
V: TRBV5-4
size: .
D: .
CDR3: CASSFPDGGNSPLHF
DNA: TGTGCCAGCAGCTTTCCGGACGGGGGTAATTCACCCCTCCACTTT

J: TRBJ2-7
length: 14
V: TRBV4-3
size: .
D: .
CDR3: CASSQARQGSEQYF
DNA: TGCGCCAGCAGCCAAGCGAGGCAGGGCTCCGAGCAGTACTTC

J: TRBJ1-2
length: 14
V: TRBV11-2
size: .
D: .
CDR3: CASRRMLADYGYTF
DNA: TGTGCCAGCAGGAGGATGTTGGCAGACTATGGCTACACCTTC